Listed below are T cell receptor beta chains from one sample, sequenced in a study of T cell changes during pregnancy in multiple sclerosis. TCRdb's table, derived via immunoSEQ multiplex PCR, lists solely in-frame clones and lacks some. The repertoire consists of about 52,000 clones, with around 90% occurring once and the leading ten covering 0.35% to 0.45%. Specimen: CD4+ T cells from peripheral blood mononuclear cells, collected before pregnancy. The source of these receptors is a female donor with multiple sclerosis, enrolled in a pregnancy study. Both conserved end residues are part of each CDR3. D genes are given only for firm matches. Where a row states a size, it is once, few, many or the class of an expanded clone; other rows omit it.

J gene: TRBJ2-7
D gene: TRBD1
clone size: .
V gene: TRBV7-9
CDR3 DNA: TGTGCCAGCAGCTTAGCCGCCTTCCTCGGACAGGAGGTATACGAGCAGTACTTC
CDR3 protein: CASSLAAFLGQEVYEQYF

J gene: TRBJ1-4
D gene: TRBD1
clone size: .
V gene: TRBV27
CDR3 DNA: TGTGCCAGCAGTTTCACGACAGGGGTTAATGAAAAACTGTTTTTT
CDR3 protein: CASSFTTGVNEKLFF

J gene: TRBJ2-1
D gene: .
clone size: .
V gene: TRBV15
CDR3 DNA: TGTGCCACCAGCAGAGATCCTAGCTCCTACAATGAGCAGTTCTTC
CDR3 protein: CATSRDPSSYNEQFF

J gene: TRBJ1-1
D gene: .
clone size: .
V gene: TRBV4-1
CDR3 DNA: TGCGCCAGCAGCCAAGATAACAGCTTCTCTGAAGCTTTCTTT
CDR3 protein: CASSQDNSFSEAFF

J gene: TRBJ1-5
D gene: TRBD1
clone size: .
V gene: TRBV12-5
CDR3 DNA: TGTGCTAGTGGTTTGGTACAGGGGGGAGGGGAGGGCAATCAGCCCCAGCATTTT
CDR3 protein: CASGLVQGGGEGNQPQHF

J gene: TRBJ1-5
D gene: TRBD1
clone size: .
V gene: TRBV18
CDR3 DNA: TGTGCCAGCTCACAAGCTGGACAGGGGAATCAGCCCCAGCATTTT
CDR3 protein: CASSQAGQGNQPQHF

J gene: TRBJ2-1
D gene: TRBD1
clone size: .
V gene: TRBV11-2
CDR3 DNA: TGTGCCAGCAGCTTAAGGGGGACAGAGGGGAATGAGCAGTTCTTC
CDR3 protein: CASSLRGTEGNEQFF

J gene: TRBJ1-1
D gene: .
clone size: .
V gene: TRBV11-2
CDR3 DNA: TGTGCCAGCAGCTTAGTTCCCGGGTTCGGGAGTGAAGCTTTCTTT
CDR3 protein: CASSLVPGFGSEAFF

J gene: TRBJ1-2
D gene: .
clone size: .
V gene: TRBV15
CDR3 DNA: TGTGCCACCAGCAAGGACTTTTTCTATGGCTACACCTTC
CDR3 protein: CATSKDFFYGYTF

J gene: TRBJ2-7
D gene: TRBD2
clone size: once
V gene: TRBV28
CDR3 DNA: TGTGCCAGCAGTGGGCCTAGCGGTACAAACTACGAGCAGTACTTC
CDR3 protein: CASSGPSGTNYEQYF

J gene: TRBJ2-1
D gene: .
clone size: .
V gene: TRBV6-1
CDR3 DNA: TGTGCCAGCCTCCACAGGAGCTCCTACAATGAGCAGTTCTTC
CDR3 protein: CASLHRSSYNEQFF

J gene: TRBJ1-1
D gene: .
clone size: .
V gene: TRBV10-3
CDR3 DNA: TGTGCCATCAGTGAGTCTAGCGTCTCCACGAACACTGAAGCTTTCTTT
CDR3 protein: CAISESSVSTNTEAFF

J gene: TRBJ1-5
D gene: TRBD1
clone size: .
V gene: TRBV27
CDR3 DNA: TGTGCCAGCAGCCCGGACAGGGGAAGCCAGCCCCAGCATTTT
CDR3 protein: CASSPDRGSQPQHF

J gene: TRBJ2-4
D gene: .
clone size: few
V gene: TRBV27
CDR3 DNA: TGTGCCAGCAGTCCGCAGGGAGGCAAAAACATTCAGTACTTC
CDR3 protein: CASSPQGGKNIQYF

J gene: TRBJ2-1
D gene: .
clone size: .
V gene: TRBV2
CDR3 DNA: TGTGCCACCGGAAAAAGGACTAACTACAATGAGCAGTTCTTC
CDR3 protein: CATGKRTNYNEQFF

J gene: TRBJ2-2
D gene: TRBD1
clone size: .
V gene: TRBV2
CDR3 DNA: TGTGCCAGCAGGGAGACAGGGTTCACCGGGGAGCTGTTTTTT
CDR3 protein: CASRETGFTGELFF

J gene: TRBJ1-1
D gene: .
clone size: .
V gene: TRBV18
CDR3 DNA: TGTGCCAGCTCACCCCTAGGGGGCACTGAAGCTTTCTTT
CDR3 protein: CASSPLGGTEAFF

J gene: TRBJ2-1
D gene: TRBD2
clone size: once
V gene: TRBV27
CDR3 DNA: TGTGCCAGCAGCCCGACTAGCGACCTCTACAATGAGCAGTTCTTC
CDR3 protein: CASSPTSDLYNEQFF

J gene: TRBJ2-6
D gene: .
clone size: once
V gene: TRBV27
CDR3 DNA: TGTGCCAGCAGTTCGGCCCGGAGTGGGGCCAACGTCCTGACTTTC
CDR3 protein: CASSSARSGANVLTF

J gene: TRBJ2-2
D gene: .
clone size: .
V gene: TRBV11-3
CDR3 DNA: TGTGCCAGCAGCCCGAGGACTGGGCCCGGGGAGCTGTTTTTT
CDR3 protein: CASSPRTGPGELFF

J gene: TRBJ2-1
D gene: TRBD2
clone size: .
V gene: TRBV5-6
CDR3 DNA: TGTGCCAGCAGCTTAGGTAGCGGGCTTAGCTCCTACAATGAGCAGTTCTTC
CDR3 protein: CASSLGSGLSSYNEQFF

J gene: TRBJ2-1
D gene: .
clone size: .
V gene: TRBV9
CDR3 DNA: TGTGCCAGCAGCCGGGAGACTAGACCCCCCAATGAGCAGTTCTTC
CDR3 protein: CASSRETRPPNEQFF

J gene: TRBJ2-1
D gene: TRBD1
clone size: .
V gene: TRBV18
CDR3 DNA: TGTGCCAGCTCACCGGGACAGGGGGCAAGGGTGTACAATGAGCAGTTCTTC
CDR3 protein: CASSPGQGARVYNEQFF

J gene: TRBJ1-4
D gene: .
clone size: .
V gene: TRBV7-9
CDR3 DNA: TGTGCCAGCAGCTTAGGGGTGGGCGAAAAACTGTTTTTT
CDR3 protein: CASSLGVGEKLFF

J gene: TRBJ2-5
D gene: .
clone size: .
V gene: TRBV29-1
CDR3 DNA: TGCAGCGTTGGGAGGATACGAGAGACCCAGTACTTC
CDR3 protein: CSVGRIRETQYF

J gene: TRBJ1-4
D gene: TRBD1
clone size: few
V gene: TRBV5-8
CDR3 DNA: TGTGCCAGCAGCCTGGGGGACAGCCCCTTCGCAACTAATGAAAAACTGTTTTTT
CDR3 protein: CASSLGDSPFATNEKLFF

J gene: TRBJ2-5
D gene: TRBD1
clone size: .
V gene: TRBV19
CDR3 DNA: TGTGCCAGTAGTACGGACCACAGGGGGCCCCAAGAGACCCAGTACTTC
CDR3 protein: CASSTDHRGPQETQYF

J gene: TRBJ1-2
D gene: .
clone size: .
V gene: TRBV5-1
CDR3 DNA: TGCGCCAGCAGCCCGACCGGGGAGCACTATGGCTACACCTTC
CDR3 protein: CASSPTGEHYGYTF

J gene: TRBJ1-3
D gene: .
clone size: .
V gene: TRBV6-5
CDR3 DNA: TGTGCCAGCAGTCACAGGGATGGAAACACCATATATTTT
CDR3 protein: CASSHRDGNTIYF

J gene: TRBJ2-7
D gene: .
clone size: .
V gene: TRBV5-1
CDR3 DNA: TGCGCCAGCAGCTTGGGTCCGGGAACGGTCTACGAGCAGTACTTC
CDR3 protein: CASSLGPGTVYEQYF

J gene: TRBJ1-2
D gene: .
clone size: few
V gene: TRBV10-3
CDR3 DNA: TGTGCCATCAGTGAGTCTGGGAATGCGGGTGGCTACACCTTC
CDR3 protein: CAISESGNAGGYTF

J gene: TRBJ1-1
D gene: TRBD1
clone size: .
V gene: TRBV6-1
CDR3 DNA: TGTGCCATCGGGACAGGGGGAGCAGCTTTCTTT
CDR3 protein: CAIGTGGAAFF

J gene: TRBJ1-1
D gene: .
clone size: .
V gene: TRBV6-5
CDR3 DNA: TGTGCCAGCAGTTCCGGCAGGGTGGACACTGAAGCTTTCTTT
CDR3 protein: CASSSGRVDTEAFF

J gene: TRBJ1-1
D gene: TRBD1
clone size: once
V gene: TRBV5-1
CDR3 DNA: TGCGCCAGCAGCGTGACAGGGTTGGGGACTGAAGCTTTCTTT
CDR3 protein: CASSVTGLGTEAFF

J gene: TRBJ2-3
D gene: .
clone size: .
V gene: TRBV19
CDR3 DNA: TGTGCCAGTAGACTCCAGGGTGGTTCGGATACGCAGTATTTT
CDR3 protein: CASRLQGGSDTQYF

J gene: TRBJ2-7
D gene: .
clone size: .
V gene: TRBV30
CDR3 DNA: TGTGCCTGGAGTGTCGGGGGTTACGAGCAGTACTTC
CDR3 protein: CAWSVGGYEQYF

J gene: TRBJ2-1
D gene: TRBD2
clone size: .
V gene: TRBV18
CDR3 DNA: TGTGCCAGCTCACCTGCCGCCTGGACTAGCGGGAGTAATGAGCAGTTCTTC
CDR3 protein: CASSPAAWTSGSNEQFF

J gene: TRBJ2-2
D gene: TRBD2
clone size: .
V gene: TRBV10-2
CDR3 DNA: TGCGCCAGCAGGACTAGCGGGCTCTCGAACACCGGGGAGCTGTTTTTT
CDR3 protein: CASRTSGLSNTGELFF

J gene: TRBJ1-5
D gene: .
clone size: .
V gene: TRBV6-6
CDR3 DNA: TGTGCCAGCAGTTACTTACAGCAAACGGGACAGCCCCAGCATTTT
CDR3 protein: CASSYLQQTGQPQHF

J gene: TRBJ2-5
D gene: TRBD1
clone size: .
V gene: TRBV30
CDR3 DNA: TGTGCCTGGCAGCCGACAGGGGGCCTCGAGACCCAGTACTTC
CDR3 protein: CAWQPTGGLETQYF

J gene: TRBJ1-5
D gene: TRBD1
clone size: .
V gene: TRBV28
CDR3 DNA: TGTGCCAGCAGTCTCACAGGGGGCAATCAGCCCCAGCATTTT
CDR3 protein: CASSLTGGNQPQHF

J gene: TRBJ1-5
D gene: TRBD1
clone size: .
V gene: TRBV28
CDR3 DNA: TGTGCCAGCAGTTCGGGACAGGGGGCACGTCAGCCCCAGCATTTT
CDR3 protein: CASSSGQGARQPQHF

J gene: TRBJ1-1
D gene: .
clone size: .
V gene: TRBV7-9
CDR3 DNA: TGTGCCAGCAGCTTCATTACAGGGCGGAACACTGAAGCTTTCTTT
CDR3 protein: CASSFITGRNTEAFF

J gene: TRBJ2-2
D gene: .
clone size: .
V gene: TRBV19
CDR3 DNA: TGTGCCAGTAGTATAAGAAGACAGACGAACACCGGGGAGCTGTTTTTT
CDR3 protein: CASSIRRQTNTGELFF

J gene: TRBJ2-7
D gene: TRBD2
clone size: .
V gene: TRBV7-9
CDR3 DNA: TGTGCCAGCAGCTGGGGGGAGGGAAAGCAGAACTACGAGCAGTACTTC
CDR3 protein: CASSWGEGKQNYEQYF

J gene: TRBJ2-7
D gene: .
clone size: .
V gene: TRBV5-1
CDR3 DNA: TGCGCCAGCAGGGCCGGGACTTTTAACGAGCAGTACTTC
CDR3 protein: CASRAGTFNEQYF

J gene: TRBJ1-2
D gene: .
clone size: .
V gene: TRBV5-6
CDR3 DNA: TGTGCCAGCAGCTTCGATCACGGGGGTACCTATGGCTACACCTTC
CDR3 protein: CASSFDHGGTYGYTF

J gene: TRBJ1-4
D gene: TRBD1
clone size: .
V gene: TRBV28
CDR3 DNA: TGTGCCAGCAGTTTACCGACAGGGGGGAATGAAAAACTGTTTTTT
CDR3 protein: CASSLPTGGNEKLFF

J gene: TRBJ1-4
D gene: TRBD1
clone size: .
V gene: TRBV5-6
CDR3 DNA: TGTGCCAGCAGCTCCGGGACAGTCGCAACTAATGAAAAACTGTTTTTT
CDR3 protein: CASSSGTVATNEKLFF

J gene: TRBJ2-1
D gene: .
clone size: .
V gene: TRBV11-3
CDR3 DNA: TGTGCCAGCAGCTCCGGGACTCCAGAGCAGTTCTTC
CDR3 protein: CASSSGTPEQFF